This T cell receptor beta chain was observed in a study of T cell responses to AZD1222 COVID-19 vaccine. Study conclusions and caveats: The span of vaccine-associated CD4 TCRs extended across spike, with dominance at 160-218 and 743-854. Two AZD1222 doses significantly raised spike-specific TCR breadth and depth over controls. Clonal diversity was possibly underestimated; the donors were predominantly white British and more often female.

The CDR3 is 13 amino acids. The germline CDR1 and CDR2 sequences are SGHRS and YFSETQ. Trimming took off 4 bases at V and 9 bases at J, with 14 bases between the two ends. Analysis merged second doses at about 4 or about 12 weeks. Profiled with immunoSEQ multiplex PCR; TCRdb holds only in-frame clones, not every one. The top ten hold 1.5% to 2% of the sample, which has more than 120,000 clones, roughly 90% seen once. Notes on this clone: What it recognizes is unknown.

V is TRBV5-1 and J is TRBJ1-5; tentatively, D is TRBD1 (5 bases). The sample in question was peripheral blood, obtained 28 days after the second AZD1222 dose. The clonotype originates from an adult who received the AZD1222 COVID-19 vaccine. This CDR3 is CASSRGGDGPQHF. The CDR3 DNA sequence: TGCGCCAGCAGCCGTGGAGGGGATGGGCCCCAGCATTTT.